A selection of T cell receptor beta chains follows, all from one sample in a study of graft-versus-host responses after intestinal transplantation. TCRdb's copy holds only in-frame clones and misses some; the assay was immunoSEQ multiplex PCR. The sample consists of more than 100,000 clones, approximately 92% of them appearing once. These receptors are not linked to any known antigen. Sample: unstimulated CD4+ T cells sorted from spleen or lymph node cells, taken before intestinal transplant. Receptors originate from a human donor who received an intestinal transplant. Both conserved end residues are part of each CDR3. Each record gives: J gene, V gene, clone size, D gene, CDR3 DNA, CDR3 protein. The D gene is left open where the match is weak. Clone size is not always given. Where it is, it says once, few, many or a class for expanded clones.

j_call: TRBJ1-1; v_call: TRBV6-5; clone_size: .; d_call: .; cdr3_nt: TGTGCCAGCAGCAACCTTCGAGAGAACACTGAAGCTTTCTTT; cdr3_aa: CASSNLRENTEAFF
j_call: TRBJ1-2; v_call: TRBV6-5; clone_size: .; d_call: TRBD1; cdr3_nt: TGTGCCAGCCCCTTTTCCGGGACAGGGGAAGGCTACACCTTC; cdr3_aa: CASPFSGTGEGYTF
j_call: TRBJ2-1; v_call: TRBV27; clone_size: .; d_call: .; cdr3_nt: TGTGCCAGCAGGGGGTCGGGGGACAATGAGCAGTTCTTC; cdr3_aa: CASRGSGDNEQFF
j_call: TRBJ1-5; v_call: TRBV15; clone_size: .; d_call: .; cdr3_nt: TGTGCCACCAGCAGAGGAGGGGCAGGGCAGCCCCAGCATTTT; cdr3_aa: CATSRGGAGQPQHF
j_call: TRBJ1-3; v_call: TRBV29-1; clone_size: once; d_call: .; cdr3_nt: TGCAGCGTTGAAGGTGTCGGGAGCTCTGGAAACACCATATATTTT; cdr3_aa: CSVEGVGSSGNTIYF
j_call: TRBJ2-5; v_call: TRBV6-1; clone_size: .; d_call: .; cdr3_nt: TGTGCCAGCAGTCGGACACCCCGGGAGACCCAGTACTTC; cdr3_aa: CASSRTPRETQYF
j_call: TRBJ1-2; v_call: TRBV28; clone_size: .; d_call: TRBD1; cdr3_nt: TGTGCCAGCAGTGTAGACAGGGATCCCTATGGCTACACCTTC; cdr3_aa: CASSVDRDPYGYTF
j_call: TRBJ1-5; v_call: TRBV7-8; clone_size: .; d_call: .; cdr3_nt: TGTGCCAGCAGCTCGGGAAATCAGCCCCAGCATTTT; cdr3_aa: CASSSGNQPQHF
j_call: TRBJ1-5; v_call: TRBV28; clone_size: .; d_call: .; cdr3_nt: TGTGCCAGCACCCCTTGGGGGGAGGGCAATCAGCCCCAGCATTTT; cdr3_aa: CASTPWGEGNQPQHF
j_call: TRBJ1-1; v_call: TRBV6-6; clone_size: once; d_call: .; cdr3_nt: TGTGCCAGCAGCTTCGCTCGGCGGGATTTGAACACTGAAGCTTTCTTT; cdr3_aa: CASSFARRDLNTEAFF
j_call: TRBJ1-2; v_call: TRBV10-2; clone_size: .; d_call: .; cdr3_nt: TGCGCCAGCACCGGGGGTGAAAACTATGGCTACACCTTC; cdr3_aa: CASTGGENYGYTF
j_call: TRBJ1-1; v_call: TRBV19; clone_size: .; d_call: .; cdr3_nt: TGTGCCAGTAGTATAGATCGGGGGTCCGAAGCTTTCTTT; cdr3_aa: CASSIDRGSEAFF
j_call: TRBJ1-1; v_call: TRBV6-5; clone_size: .; d_call: .; cdr3_nt: TGTGCCAGCAGTTACTCAAGGACACCGAACACTGAAGCTTTCTTT; cdr3_aa: CASSYSRTPNTEAFF
j_call: TRBJ1-1; v_call: TRBV27; clone_size: .; d_call: TRBD1; cdr3_nt: TGTGCCAGCAGTTTTGAGGGGGCTGTTCGGACTGAAGCTTTCTTT; cdr3_aa: CASSFEGAVRTEAFF
j_call: TRBJ2-7; v_call: TRBV15; clone_size: few; d_call: TRBD2; cdr3_nt: TGTGCCACCAGCAGGGCGCGGGGGGCTTACGAGCAGTACTTC; cdr3_aa: CATSRARGAYEQYF
j_call: TRBJ2-2; v_call: TRBV5-4; clone_size: .; d_call: TRBD2; cdr3_nt: TGTGCCAGCTCTCTAGCGGGAGGGGACACCGGGGAGCTGTTTTTT; cdr3_aa: CASSLAGGDTGELFF
j_call: TRBJ1-3; v_call: TRBV10-3; clone_size: .; d_call: TRBD1; cdr3_nt: TGTGCCATCAGTACTGGGCCTCAGGGGGACACCATATATTTT; cdr3_aa: CAISTGPQGDTIYF
j_call: TRBJ1-2; v_call: TRBV30; clone_size: .; d_call: .; cdr3_nt: TGTGCCTGGAGTGTACAGGGTGATGGCTACACCTTC; cdr3_aa: CAWSVQGDGYTF
j_call: TRBJ1-5; v_call: TRBV30; clone_size: .; d_call: .; cdr3_nt: TGTGCCTGGAGTGTACCCCCATATCAGCCCCAGCATTTT; cdr3_aa: CAWSVPPYQPQHF
j_call: TRBJ2-7; v_call: TRBV9; clone_size: .; d_call: .; cdr3_nt: TGTGCCAGCAGCCCCGAGAGGACAACGGACGAGCAGTACTTC; cdr3_aa: CASSPERTTDEQYF
j_call: TRBJ2-1; v_call: TRBV15; clone_size: .; d_call: TRBD2; cdr3_nt: TGTGCCACCAGCAGAGATCGCGGGAGTATGTACAATGAGCAGTTCTTC; cdr3_aa: CATSRDRGSMYNEQFF
j_call: TRBJ2-1; v_call: TRBV5-4; clone_size: once; d_call: TRBD2; cdr3_nt: TGTGCCAGCCAAGATCGCGGGAGTCTGTACAATGAGCAGTTCTTC; cdr3_aa: CASQDRGSLYNEQFF
j_call: TRBJ2-6; v_call: TRBV6-5; clone_size: .; d_call: .; cdr3_nt: TGTGCCAGCAGTTTTGACAGGACAGGGGCCAACGTCCTGACTTTC; cdr3_aa: CASSFDRTGANVLTF
j_call: TRBJ1-1; v_call: TRBV5-1; clone_size: .; d_call: TRBD1; cdr3_nt: TGCGCCAGCAGCTTAGACAGGGCGAACACTGAAGCTTTCTTT; cdr3_aa: CASSLDRANTEAFF
j_call: TRBJ2-3; v_call: TRBV6-5; clone_size: .; d_call: TRBD2; cdr3_nt: TGTGCCAGCAGTTACTCGACTAGCGGTTCCACAGATACGCAGTATTTT; cdr3_aa: CASSYSTSGSTDTQYF
j_call: TRBJ1-4; v_call: TRBV28; clone_size: .; d_call: .; cdr3_nt: TGTGCCAGCAGTTCTCCGGGCCGTAAACTGTTTTTT; cdr3_aa: CASSSPGRKLFF
j_call: TRBJ2-1; v_call: TRBV7-9; clone_size: .; d_call: .; cdr3_nt: TGTGCCAGCAGCTTAGGAGGGTCAGCGTCTGGAAATGAGCAGTTCTTC; cdr3_aa: CASSLGGSASGNEQFF
j_call: TRBJ2-7; v_call: TRBV5-4; clone_size: .; d_call: .; cdr3_nt: TGTGCCAGCAGCTTGGGGAGGGCTCAGGGAATTTACGAGCAGTACTTC; cdr3_aa: CASSLGRAQGIYEQYF
j_call: TRBJ2-7; v_call: TRBV5-1; clone_size: .; d_call: TRBD1; cdr3_nt: TGCGCCAGCAGTTCCCGGACAGGGCCCTACGAGCAGTACTTC; cdr3_aa: CASSSRTGPYEQYF
j_call: TRBJ1-2; v_call: TRBV6-6; clone_size: .; d_call: TRBD1; cdr3_nt: TGTGCCAGCACCCCGGGACAGTTGTATGGCCACACCTTC; cdr3_aa: CASTPGQLYGHTF
j_call: TRBJ2-3; v_call: TRBV5-1; clone_size: .; d_call: .; cdr3_nt: TGCGCCAGCAGCTTCAACACCGGGGGCACAGATACGCAGTATTTT; cdr3_aa: CASSFNTGGTDTQYF
j_call: TRBJ2-1; v_call: TRBV6-1; clone_size: once; d_call: .; cdr3_nt: TGTGCCAGCAGTGAACGCGGGACCGTAATATGGGAGCAGTTCTTC; cdr3_aa: CASSERGTVIWEQFF
j_call: TRBJ2-5; v_call: TRBV2; clone_size: .; d_call: TRBD2; cdr3_nt: TGTGCCAGCAGTGTTGGGGGGGTGACAGAGACCCAGTACTTC; cdr3_aa: CASSVGGVTETQYF
j_call: TRBJ1-6; v_call: TRBV9; clone_size: .; d_call: .; cdr3_nt: TGTGCCAGCAGCGCCGCCACCACGGCATCACCCCTCCACTTT; cdr3_aa: CASSAATTASPLHF
j_call: TRBJ2-1; v_call: TRBV18; clone_size: few; d_call: .; cdr3_nt: TGTGCCAGCTCACCACGGATTCACAGTCAGAGCTCCTACAATGAGCAGTTCTTC; cdr3_aa: CASSPRIHSQSSYNEQFF
j_call: TRBJ1-2; v_call: TRBV5-4; clone_size: .; d_call: .; cdr3_nt: TGTGCCAGCAGCTCAACAGGCTACTATGGCTACACCTTC; cdr3_aa: CASSSTGYYGYTF
j_call: TRBJ2-1; v_call: TRBV9; clone_size: .; d_call: .; cdr3_nt: TGTGCCAGCAGCGTAGCGGCGGGATGGCCTTACAATGAGCAGTTCTTC; cdr3_aa: CASSVAAGWPYNEQFF
j_call: TRBJ2-5; v_call: TRBV6-1; clone_size: .; d_call: TRBD1; cdr3_nt: TGTGCCAGCCGCTATAGAGGACAGGGGCAAGAGACCCAGTACTTC; cdr3_aa: CASRYRGQGQETQYF
j_call: TRBJ1-2; v_call: TRBV7-9; clone_size: .; d_call: .; cdr3_nt: TGTGCCAGCAGCTTAGAAGGATATGGCTACACCTTC; cdr3_aa: CASSLEGYGYTF
j_call: TRBJ2-2; v_call: TRBV7-3; clone_size: .; d_call: .; cdr3_nt: TGTGCCAGCAGTTCGGACAGGAACACCGGGGAGCTGTTTTTT; cdr3_aa: CASSSDRNTGELFF
j_call: TRBJ2-2; v_call: TRBV5-1; clone_size: once; d_call: TRBD2; cdr3_nt: TGCGCCAGCAGCGCCTGGACTAGCGCGAACACCGGGGAGCTGTTTTTT; cdr3_aa: CASSAWTSANTGELFF
j_call: TRBJ1-1; v_call: TRBV2; clone_size: .; d_call: .; cdr3_nt: TGTGCCAGCAGTGGCGGGACACCGAACACTGAAGCTTTCTTT; cdr3_aa: CASSGGTPNTEAFF
j_call: TRBJ2-7; v_call: TRBV15; clone_size: .; d_call: .; cdr3_nt: TGTGCCACCAGCAGAGGTAGTATAGACTACGAGCAGTACTTC; cdr3_aa: CATSRGSIDYEQYF
j_call: TRBJ1-1; v_call: TRBV20-1; clone_size: .; d_call: .; cdr3_nt: TGCAGTGCTAGAGGACAGAGTGAAGCTTTCTTT; cdr3_aa: CSARGQSEAFF
j_call: TRBJ2-7; v_call: TRBV6-5; clone_size: .; d_call: .; cdr3_nt: TGTGCCAGCAGTTTATCGCTAGTAACCTACGAGCAGTACTTC; cdr3_aa: CASSLSLVTYEQYF
j_call: TRBJ2-1; v_call: TRBV10-1; clone_size: .; d_call: .; cdr3_nt: TGCGCCAGCAGTGGGAGCTTAGTATCCTACAATGAGCAGTTCTTC; cdr3_aa: CASSGSLVSYNEQFF